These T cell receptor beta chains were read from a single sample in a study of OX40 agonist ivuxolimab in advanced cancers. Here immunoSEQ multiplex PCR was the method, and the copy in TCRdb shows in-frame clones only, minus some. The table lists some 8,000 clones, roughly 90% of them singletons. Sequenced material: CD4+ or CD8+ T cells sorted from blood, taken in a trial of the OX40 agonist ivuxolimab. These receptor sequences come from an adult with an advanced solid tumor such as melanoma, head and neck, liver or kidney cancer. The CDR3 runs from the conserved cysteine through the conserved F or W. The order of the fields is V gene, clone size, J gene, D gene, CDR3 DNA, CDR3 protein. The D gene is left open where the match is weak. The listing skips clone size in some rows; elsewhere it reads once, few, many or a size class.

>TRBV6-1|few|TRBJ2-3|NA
TGTGCCAGCAGTACCTCTTTGGGGCAATATACGCAGTATTTT
CASSTSLGQYTQYF
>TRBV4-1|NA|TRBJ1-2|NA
TGCGCCAGCAGCCGGGGGGCAGTATATGGCTACACCTTC
CASSRGAVYGYTF
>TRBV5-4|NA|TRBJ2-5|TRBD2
TGTGCCAGCAGCGCTAGCGGGGGGATCGCAGAGACCCAGTACTTC
CASSASGGIAETQYF
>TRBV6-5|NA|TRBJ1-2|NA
TGTGCCAGCACTAAGGACACAAACTATGGCTACACCTTC
CASTKDTNYGYTF
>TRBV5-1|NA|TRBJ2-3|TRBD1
TGCGCCAGCAGCGAGGGGGCCAGCACAGATACGCAGTATTTT
CASSEGASTDTQYF
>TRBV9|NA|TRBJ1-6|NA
TGTGCCAGCAGCACAGGACAGCCGGACTCCTATAATTCACCCCTCCACTTT
CASSTGQPDSYNSPLHF
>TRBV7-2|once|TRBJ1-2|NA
TGTGCCAGCAGCTTAGCGGCAGTAGCAGGGAGATATGGCTACACCTTC
CASSLAAVAGRYGYTF
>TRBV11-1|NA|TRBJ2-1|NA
TGTGCCAGCAGCTTAGGGCGTGGGAATCATGAGCAGTTCTTC
CASSLGRGNHEQFF
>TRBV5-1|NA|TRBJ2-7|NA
TGCGCCAGCAGTCGGGGTGGGACCCCCACAATTTCCTACGAGCAGTACTTC
CASSRGGTPTISYEQYF
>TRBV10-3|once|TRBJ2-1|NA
TGTGCCATCAGTGACCGCGATATGCTACGGGGGAGCTCCTACAATGAGCAGTTCTTC
CAISDRDMLRGSSYNEQFF
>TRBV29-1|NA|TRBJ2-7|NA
TGCAGCGTTGTAACAGGCAAGCAGTACTTC
CSVVTGKQYF
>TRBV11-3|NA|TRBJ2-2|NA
TGTGCCAGCAGCCCCAGGGACCCCGGGGAGCTGTTTTTT
CASSPRDPGELFF
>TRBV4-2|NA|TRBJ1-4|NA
TGTGCCAGCAGCCTGACAGCAACTAATGAAAAACTGTTTTTT
CASSLTATNEKLFF
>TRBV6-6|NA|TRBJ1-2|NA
TGTGCCAGCAGGACGGGGTACGATGGCTACACCTTC
CASRTGYDGYTF
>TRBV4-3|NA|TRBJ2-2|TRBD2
TGCGCCAGCAGCCCCACTCAAAGGAGCGGGAGCACCGGGGAGCTGTTTTTT
CASSPTQRSGSTGELFF
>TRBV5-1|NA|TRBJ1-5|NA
TGCGCCAGCAGCTTGGGGACGGTTAGCAATCAGCCCCAGCATTTT
CASSLGTVSNQPQHF
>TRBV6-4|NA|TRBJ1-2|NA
TGTGCCAGCCTCCGACAAATAAAGGAAGCTAACTATGGCTACACCTTC
CASLRQIKEANYGYTF
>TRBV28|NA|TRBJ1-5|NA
TGTGCCAGCAGTTTTTCCCGTGGGGGCAATCAGCCCCAGCATTTT
CASSFSRGGNQPQHF
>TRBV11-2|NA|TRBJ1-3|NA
TGTGCCAGCAGCCATCGGGAGAGCTCTGGAAACACCATATATTTT
CASSHRESSGNTIYF
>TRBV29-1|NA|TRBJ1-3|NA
TGCAGCGTGACAGTCTCTGGAAACACCATATATTTT
CSVTVSGNTIYF
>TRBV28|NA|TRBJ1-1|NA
TGTGCCAGCAGAATCCGCAGGATAGCTTTCTTT
CASRIRRIAFF
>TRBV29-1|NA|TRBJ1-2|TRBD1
TGCAGCGTGTCCGGACAGGGATCCTATGGCTACACCTTC
CSVSGQGSYGYTF
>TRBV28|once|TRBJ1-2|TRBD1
TGTGCCAGCAGTTTCCCGGACAGGCTCCTTGGTGGCTACACCTTC
CASSFPDRLLGGYTF
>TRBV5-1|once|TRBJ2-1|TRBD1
TGCGCCAGCAGGCCGAACAGGGGAAATGAGCAGTTCTTC
CASRPNRGNEQFF
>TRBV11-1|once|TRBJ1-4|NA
TGTGCCAGCAGAATGGCCGGGACACCGAATGAAAAACTGTTTTTT
CASRMAGTPNEKLFF
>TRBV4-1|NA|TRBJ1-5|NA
TGCGCCAGCAGCCAAGTCGGGAGTAGCAATCAGCCCCAGCATTTT
CASSQVGSSNQPQHF
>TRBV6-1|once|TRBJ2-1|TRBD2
TGTGCCAGCAGTGCTGCTGCGGGAGGGCCCCATGAGCAGTTCTTC
CASSAAAGGPHEQFF
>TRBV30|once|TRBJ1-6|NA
TGTGCCTGGAGTGTAACGGCTTATAATTCACCCCTCCACTTT
CAWSVTAYNSPLHF
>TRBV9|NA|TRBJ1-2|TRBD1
TGTGCCAGCAGCGAGACCGGGACAGGGGGCACGAGTGGCTACACCTTC
CASSETGTGGTSGYTF
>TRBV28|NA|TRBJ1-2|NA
TGTGCCAGCAGTCCTAGGGTTGGATATGGCTACACCTTC
CASSPRVGYGYTF
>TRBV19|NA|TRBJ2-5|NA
TGTGCCAGTAGTATAGGAGCAGGGCCCCAAGAGACCCAGTACTTC
CASSIGAGPQETQYF
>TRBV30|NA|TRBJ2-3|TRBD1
TGTGCCTGGGGCCGGACAGGGGTTCTGACAGATACGCAGTATTTT
CAWGRTGVLTDTQYF
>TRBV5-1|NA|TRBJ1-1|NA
TGCGCCAGCAGCTTGGCAGGGAAGGCAGATGAAGCTTTCTTT
CASSLAGKADEAFF
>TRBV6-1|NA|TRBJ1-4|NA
TGTGCCAGCAGTGTTCGGGGTGATAATGAAAAACTGTTTTTT
CASSVRGDNEKLFF
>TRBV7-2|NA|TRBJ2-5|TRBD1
TGTGCCAGCAGTCTTGACAGGGGCTGGGAGACCCAGTACTTC
CASSLDRGWETQYF
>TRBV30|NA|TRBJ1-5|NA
TGTGCCTGGAACCAGGGAGGGAATCAGCCCCAGCATTTT
CAWNQGGNQPQHF
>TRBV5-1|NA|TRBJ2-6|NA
TGCGCCAGCAGCTCCGGGACCGCCGGCAACGTCCTGACTTTC
CASSSGTAGNVLTF
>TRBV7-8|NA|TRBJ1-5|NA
TGTGCCAGCAGCTTAGCGGGGGGTTGGAGCAATCAGCCCCAGCATTTT
CASSLAGGWSNQPQHF
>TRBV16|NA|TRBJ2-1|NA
TGTGCCAGCAGCCTGATTAGGGACAATGAGCAGTTCTTC
CASSLIRDNEQFF
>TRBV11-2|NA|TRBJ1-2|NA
TGTGCCAGCAGCTCCGTTCTGGGGGCTTCGGGTTATGGCTACACCTTC
CASSSVLGASGYGYTF
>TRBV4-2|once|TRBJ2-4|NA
TGTGCCAGCAGCCAAGATAGGACAGCTGGGGCGGGAAACATTCAGTACTTC
CASSQDRTAGAGNIQYF
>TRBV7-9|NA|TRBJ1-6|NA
TGTGCCAGCAGCCATGATCCCGGGGGATCACCCCTCCACTTT
CASSHDPGGSPLHF
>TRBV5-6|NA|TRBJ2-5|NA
TGTGCCAGCAGCTTGTTGGTAGCTAAAGAGACCCAGTACTTC
CASSLLVAKETQYF
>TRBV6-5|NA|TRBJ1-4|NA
TGTGCCAGCAGTAAAACTGGGGCGGCCGAAAAACTGTTTTTT
CASSKTGAAEKLFF
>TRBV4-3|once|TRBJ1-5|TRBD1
TGCGCCAGCAGCCAAGCGCTGACAGGGGGCGAGGGCAATCAGCCCCAGCATTTT
CASSQALTGGEGNQPQHF
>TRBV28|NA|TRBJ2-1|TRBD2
TGTGCCAGCAACCCAGCGGGAGGAATCAATGAGCAGTTCTTC
CASNPAGGINEQFF
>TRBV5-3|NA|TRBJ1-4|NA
TGTGCCAGAACCGTGGTGCCGAGCGTTGAAAAACTGTTTTTT
CARTVVPSVEKLFF
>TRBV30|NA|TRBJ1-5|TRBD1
TGTGCCTGGACAGGGGGAGGCAATCAGCCCCAGCATTTT
CAWTGGGNQPQHF
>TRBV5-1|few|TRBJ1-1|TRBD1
TGCGCCAGCAGCTTGGCGGGGACAGGGGGCGGCACTGAAGCTTTCTTT
CASSLAGTGGGTEAFF
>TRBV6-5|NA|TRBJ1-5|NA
TGTGCCAGCAGCTCTCTCAGGGGTAATCAGCCCCAGCATTTT
CASSSLRGNQPQHF
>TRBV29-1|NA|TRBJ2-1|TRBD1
TGCAGCCCAAGGACAGGGGGCAATGAGCAGTTCTTC
CSPRTGGNEQFF
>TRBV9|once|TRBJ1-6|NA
TGTGCCAGCAGCGTAGAGGACAGATATAATTCACCCCTCCACTTT
CASSVEDRYNSPLHF
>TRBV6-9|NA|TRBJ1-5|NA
TGTGCCAGCAGCTCTCTCAGGGGTAATCAGCCCCAGCATTTT
CASSSLRGNQPQHF
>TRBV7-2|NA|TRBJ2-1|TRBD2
TGTGCCAGCACCATAGGGCTAGCGGAAAACAATGAGCAGTTCTTC
CASTIGLAENNEQFF
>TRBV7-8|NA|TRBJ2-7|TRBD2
TGTGCCAGCAGTTCTCGGGGGGGGAGTGACGAGCAGTACTTC
CASSSRGGSDEQYF
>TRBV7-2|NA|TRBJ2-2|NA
TGTGCCAGCAGCCCACGGAGGGCGGTGAACACCGGGGAGCTGTTTTTT
CASSPRRAVNTGELFF
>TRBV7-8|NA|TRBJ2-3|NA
TGTGCCAGCAGCGAATGGACAGCCGCTACAGATACGCAGTATTTT
CASSEWTAATDTQYF
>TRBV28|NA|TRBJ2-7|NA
TGTGCCACCAAGGGTGGCGGGACCTACGAGCAGTACTTC
CATKGGGTYEQYF
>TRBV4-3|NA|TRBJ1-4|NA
TGCGCCAGCAGCCGCTATTCGGGCGGGGGGGAAACGGGGTATGAAAAACTGTTTTTT
CASSRYSGGGETGYEKLFF
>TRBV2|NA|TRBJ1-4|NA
TGTGCCAGCAGAGGGTTTGCTAATGAAAAACTGTTTTTT
CASRGFANEKLFF